This record looks at one T cell receptor beta chain sequence and its context. The antigen it binds to is not known. Within one base of it there is no much larger clone, and no base qualities were kept. The germline V gene (reference sequence) provides CDR1 MNHNY and CDR2 SVGAGI. Between the V and J ends, shortened by 2 bases and 4 bases respectively, the junction contains 3 bases. The CDR3 holds 12 amino acids from the cysteine to the phenylalanine. Just the 36-base CDR3 DNA is kept, in frame starting at base 1. This sample is drawn from a study of shared clonotypes between healthy human individuals (TCRdb year 2020). Background on the whole study: Two women and a few men aged 18 to 49 years were included in the cohort. Leukapheresis yielded between about 0.94 and 9.5 billion PBMCs per donor. Per donor, three plates each were used for CD4 naive and CD4 memory, two for CD8 naive, and one for CD8 memory. The study deeply sequenced blood TCR repertoires of 5 or 6 healthy adults to estimate repertoire size and the extent of clonotype sharing between individuals. Different laboratories and diverse techniques were used to prepare libraries and sequence TCR repertoires, to increase sequencing depth and limit assay-specific biases.

Results the study describes overall, beyond this receptor: When a few donors were compared, the shared fraction of clonotypes was around 5% for naive CD4, about 4% for naive CD8, roughly 2.5% for memory CD4, and around 0.4% for memory CD8. Pairwise subsampling indicated that sequencing depth was expected to affect the degree of clonotype sharing among donors. Even with the large sequencing depth, rarefaction of the sorted-subset datasets indicated that sequencing was incomplete. The genetic and exposure-history diversity represented was limited by the small number of donors. Naive subsets generally had larger estimated clonotype richness than memory subsets. Compared with non-shared clonotypes, the clonotypes found in all four sorted-subset donors had higher generation probabilities. Sampling was limited to blood, and TCR repertoires in tissue likely differ from TCR repertoires in blood.

Using the deep immunoSEQ assay, multiplex PCR amplified TCR CDR3 regions from genomic DNA. Extracted genomic DNA from each cell subset was spread evenly across all wells of several immunoSEQ 96-well plates, with each plate serving as a replicate. For sorted subsets, each replicate PCR was loaded with approximately 190 ng genomic DNA, equivalent to some 31,000 T cell genomes. Purified libraries were quantified with a Qubit 3.0 fluorometer, sized on a Bioanalyzer 2100, and re-quantified with the KAPA Library Quantification kit. Every immunoSEQ 96-well plate was sequenced on a separate single-read 150-cycle Illumina NextSeq 550 flow cell. In the paper's pipeline: Because only junctional sequences without quality scores were contained in the immunoSEQ output, filtering matching that applied to full-length reads could not be performed. Sequences were annotated with PyIR, a Python wrapper for IgBLAST v1.9, using IMGT germline references to assign V/J genes and CDR3. Reads were filtered out if the reads had weak V/J assignments (E-value above 1e-6), no CDR3, stop codons, out-of-frame junctions, or ambiguous translated residues. A V3J clonotype was defined by an identical inferred V gene, J gene, and CDR3 amino acid sequence. The percentage overlap between two repertoires was calculated by dividing the number of shared unique clonotypes by the size of the smaller repertoire. Richness of each repertoire was evaluated using RTK rarefaction, the Chao1 estimator, and Recon v2.1 estimates of unobserved clonotypes. For all TCRbeta clonotypes obtained by the gDNA method from a handful of donors, generation probabilities were computed with OLGA. The clones in this table, taken by TCRdb from immuneACCESS, are in-frame only. Not every clone is retained; where verified, under half of the shortfall comes from an unresolved V gene, and the cause of the rest is unknown. V, J and clone size were drawn from that table, and D and trimming were deduced from the DNA. In this sample the table shows over a million clones, more than 65% of which occur a single time. Roughly 1.5% of the sample is in the top ten clones.

Donors were healthy HIV-negative adults with no recently reported acute infections or vaccinations. Only Caucasian adults living in Nashville, Tennessee, USA were represented among the donors. CD4+ T cells were enriched by magnetic negative selection, after which naive cells were positively selected on CD45RA and the negative fraction was taken as the memory subset. After blood collection by leukapheresis, PBMCs were isolated using Ficoll-Histopaque density gradient centrifugation and then cryopreserved in the vapor phase of liquid nitrogen. Purity and quantity of every magnetically sorted T cell population were checked by analytical flow cytometry. Genomic DNA was isolated from each sorted fraction and quantified by UV absorbance on a Nanodrop 2000c.

The rearrangement joined TRBV6-6 to TRBJ1-3, with the D segment identity uncertain. The TCR originated in a man younger than 35 in good health. Sequencing used memory CD4+ T cells sorted from blood. The cell subset or site label of this sample denotes: CD45RA-negative fraction. The CDR3 is CASSYEGNTIYF. In nucleotide form, the sequence is TGTGCCAGCAGTTACGAGGGAAACACCATATATTTT.